This T cell receptor beta chain came from a study of blood T cell repertoires in COVID-19 (dated by TCRdb to the early 2020s). Looking at the study overall: Samples covering the acute and convalescent phases of COVID-19 were provided by collaborators in the United States, Italy and Spain. The prospective study material was composed of cDNA or gDNA derived from T cells, B-cell-depleted T cells, or PBMCs. The dataset comprised deeply sampled blood TCRbeta repertoires from subjects exposed to, actively infected with, or recovered from COVID-19. A freely available public database, intended as a resource for researchers studying the immune response to SARS-CoV-2, is where the repertoires were released. The samples were drawn from two sources: the first 160 participants of the ongoing ImmuneRACE study, and 1,000 to 1,500 subjects contributed by 6 global collaborators. The sample metadata nearly always contained a de-identified subject ID, COVID-19 status, age in years and sex. HLA class I and class II types, where available, came from metadata supplied by the sample provider rather than from assay-based typing. Here is what the overall study found, with its caveats: How much clinical and demographic metadata was included differed by source and by participant, and the metadata was provided uncurated.

The immunoSEQ Assay, a bias-controlled multiplex PCR, was used to amplify TCRbeta CDR3 regions from genomic DNA. Processing in the source paper ran as follows. Nucleated cell counts per sample were estimated from amplification of reference gene primers within the assay. Sequence reads were collapsed and filtered to measure the absolute abundance of every unique TCRbeta CDR3 rearrangement. For each sample, productive Simpson clonality was calculated by taking the square root of Simpson's diversity index across productive rearrangements. TCRdb holds this immuneACCESS table with in-frame rearrangements only. Some clones are missing; in checked studies, unresolved V genes explain under half, and the rest has no known cause. Clone size and the V and J calls come from that table; the DNA yielded D and trimming. The sample has about 80,000 clones on record, over 70% of them singletons. The ten largest clones add up to approximately 12% of the sample.

A word on this clone: The specificity of this receptor is unknown. No qualities accompany the bases; no much larger clone lies one base away.

Whole blood was collected in K2EDTA tubes by collaborating institutions according to the institutions' own protocols. For TCRbeta analysis, collaborators shipped samples as frozen whole blood, isolated PBMCs, or DNA extracted from either of those sample types. Measured from the cysteine to the phenylalanine, the CDR3 is 16 residues long. The kept DNA is CDR3 alone, 48 bases in frame from the first base. In the germline V gene, CDR1 corresponds to SGHVS and CDR2 to FNYEAQ. V loses 3 bases at its end and J loses 2 bases; junction bases beyond the gene matches: 8. Sequencing was done on a sample of peripheral blood. This sequence uses TRBV7-6 and TRBJ2-7; 9 nucleotides in the junction match TRBD2. The source of this sequence is an elderly man with acute or convalescent COVID-19. DNA sequence: TGTGCCAGCAGCTTGGGAGCGGGGGGCACGCCCTACGAGCAGTACTTC. It translates to CASSLGAGGTPYEQYF.